This T cell receptor (beta chain) was obtained from a study of blood T cells in healthy people across ages (dated by TCRdb to the mid-2010s). The study in broad terms: In model experiments, template switching captured about one uniquely barcoded TCR beta cDNA molecule for every two T cells. Using deep sequencing normalized with unique cDNA molecular identifiers, the study measured how TCR beta repertoire diversity changes with age. Donors were grouped into four age groups: young (average approximately 15 years), middle-aged (around 39), aged (around 60) and long-lived (approximately 81). Donors of different ages were randomly distributed across sequencing lanes to avoid experimental bias. For two donors (one aged 18 to 29 and one aged 80 or older), the study analyzed two additional independent replicas of 1 million unique cDNA reads from the same blood draw. What the authors observed across the whole study: Conclusive comparison of naive and antigen-experienced compartments was prevented by the profiling of bulk unsorted PBMCs. Observed TCR beta diversity per million T cells fell roughly linearly with age, and a significant reduction was already apparent by age approximately 40. Compared with the aged group, more naive CD4+ T cells, fewer expanded clones and increased TCR diversity were shown by the long-lived group, suggesting age selection. Estimates of total diversity based on one million sequenced T cells were regarded as lower bounds and as underestimates. Observed TCR beta diversity correlated strongly with the percentage of naive T cells measured by flow cytometry. Because the CMV infection status of the donors was unknown, age-related changes in expanded clonotypes may potentially have been confounded.

Library construction relied on 5' RACE. Data came from an Illumina HiSeq 2500. The second PCR ran for about 7 to 11 cycles and used a J-beta primer mix along with a sample-barcoded 5' primer. A template-switch 5' adaptor carrying 12 random nucleotides introduced a unique molecular identifier onto each TCR beta cDNA molecule. Each sample yielded at least 2.5 million CDR3-containing paired-end reads. All of the RNA was converted into first-strand cDNA using the Mint cDNA synthesis kit, with a TRBC-specific oligonucleotide serving as the primer. All cDNA was treated with uracil-DNA glycosylase and then went through a first 18-cycle PCR with the universal primers M1SS and BC2_uni_R. In the authors' own workflow: Normalization of each sample was performed by random selection of 1 million high-quality reads, each carrying a distinct molecular identifier. Instead of being binned into consensus sequences, reads with shared molecular identifiers were discarded. CDR3 identification, clonotype clustering and error correction used MiTCR with a Q25 quality threshold and the strictest error-elimination algorithm. A nonparametric unseen species model with Euler transformation was used to estimate a lower bound on total TCR beta diversity. TCRdb handled the public reads itself, with Q25 trimming in fastp and clone calling in MiXCR, and kept productive beta chains. Each entry merges the rows of one CDR3 protein and shows their most common DNA and genes. V and J calls and clone size were set by TCRdb, not the authors. The sample data list 980,000 or so distinct CDR3 sequences, and about 48% of these were observed just once. Of the sample, 13% falls within the top ten clones.

The roughly 39 donors, aged about 6 to 95 years, were systemically healthy Caucasian individuals from Russia. Around 10 milliliters of peripheral blood were collected from each donor into EDTA-treated Vacutainer tubes. Ficoll-Paque density-gradient centrifugation was used to isolate PBMCs, with at least 6.5 million per sample. Trizol reagent was used to extract total RNA from the PBMCs, yielding at least 5 micrograms per sample. Naive CD45RAhigh/CD27high T cell percentages were measured by flow cytometry on a PBMC aliquot from every donor. This clonotype was seen only a few times. The clone's antigen remains unknown. Nothing much larger sits one base from this clone, and base qualities are not available. V loses 6 bases, J loses 2 bases, and the germline ends lie 14 bases apart. Measured from the cysteine to the phenylalanine, the CDR3 is 15 residues long. Solely the CDR3 DNA is kept, with 45 bases framed from the first base.

The sequenced sample consisted of blood. This TCR was sampled from a man younger than 40 in good health. The rearranged segments are TRBV12-3 or TRBV12-4 and TRBJ2-1; the D gene is not confidently resolved. At the DNA level, the sequence is TGTGCCAGCAGCTCGTATGGACGGACCTACAATGAGCAGTTCTTC. Its protein reads: CASSSYGRTYNEQFF.